The clone carrying this T cell receptor beta chain has at least ten counts. Its specificity is unknown. The data were taken from a study of neurological immune-mediated disorders. Study-level points and caveats: Across subjects, expanded clones had no CDR3 amino acid sequences in common, pointing to private repertoires in all groups. The greatest TCR clonal expansion occurred in HTLV-1-associated myelopathy and the least in multiple sclerosis, which fell below healthy controls.

PBMCs stored at -80 C, 2 million in total, were the source of the unsorted libraries. 5'RACE with 10-nucleotide random UMIs produced the cDNA. MiXCR, applied by TCRdb to the 5' RACE reads, yields one record per CDR3 protein. The data contain roughly 21,000 distinct CDR3 sequences, about 15% of them singletons. The TCR originated in a female donor with HTLV-1-associated myelopathy (HAM/TSP). The material sequenced was PBMCs.

The CDR3 DNA sequence: TGTGCCAGCAGAGACACAGGGGGTTCCTACGAGCAGTACTTC. Protein sequence: CASRDTGGSYEQYF. The chain carries TRBV5-5 and TRBJ2-7, with 8 bases identical to TRBD1. The CDR3 sequence is 14 residues long. From germline, CDR1 is SGHKS and CDR2 YYEKEE (reference sequence). After removal of 5 bases from V and 1 base from J, the junction contained 5 bases not matched to a gene.